Shown below are 31 T cell receptor beta chains from a single sample sequenced in a study of T-cell memory formation after mild COVID-19. A single record per CDR3 protein comes from TCRdb applying MiXCR to the 5' RACE reads. The sample records about 250,000 distinct CDR3 sequences, approximately 15% being singletons. Material: PBMCs or a T cell subset sorted from them (not recorded which). These receptors were taken from an adult woman who had mild COVID-19 (a few samples of this study predate the infection). Cell type and time point are not known.

The chain employs TRBV5-1 and TRBJ2-3, with a tentative D call TRBD2 (5 bases). Trimming shortened V by 4 bases and J by 1 base, and 13 bases separated the two germline ends. From germline, CDR1 is SGHRS and CDR2 YFSETQ. The CDR3 runs 15 residues. The CDR3 protein is CASSDLVGGTDTQYF. The CDR3 DNA reads as TGCGCCAGCAGCGATCTTGTCGGGGGCACAGATACGCAGTATTTT.

The chain has TRBV20-1 and TRBJ1-3; 8 nucleotides line up with TRBD1. CDR3 length equals 15 residues. V was pared by 6 bases and J by 1 base, with 8 bases of the junction left unmatched. Germline V CDR1 and CDR2: DFQATT, SNEGSKA (reference sequence). The chain's CDR3 is CSAPDRGSSGNTIYF. The CDR3 coding sequence is TGCAGTGCGCCCGACAGGGGATCTTCTGGAAACACCATATATTTT.

This clonotype was counted only a few times. V and J are TRBV24-1 and TRBJ2-7, with D possibly being TRBD2 (6 bases). Germline V gives CDR1 KGHDR, CDR2 SFDVKD. V was shortened by 9 bases and J by 5 bases, with 19 bases between the two germline ends. The CDR3 runs 14 residues. CDR3: CATRDSGSSDEQYF. In DNA, the CDR3 is TGTGCCACCCGCGACAGCGGGTCTAGCGACGAGCAGTACTTC.

The genes are TRBV11-3 and TRBJ2-5, with D possibly TRBD2 on 5 matching bases. This CDR3 spans 12 amino acids. Looked up from germline, CDR1 is SGHNT and CDR2 is YENEEA. Deletions cut 7 bases from V and 1 base from J, with 7 bases between. The CDR3 region is CASTRGQETQYF. DNA of the CDR3: TGTGCCAGCACCCGGGGCCAAGAGACCCAGTACTTC.

The sample holds a few counts of this clonotype. The chain links TRBV20-1 to TRBJ1-2; D may be TRBD1 (6 bases). The CDR3 is made up of 12 amino acids. The germline CDR1 and CDR2 sequences are DFQATT and SNEGSKA (reference sequence). V was trimmed by 5 bases and J by 3 bases, leaving 10 bases between them. CDR3 amino acids: CSASTGDYGYTF. CDR3 nucleotide sequence: TGCAGTGCTTCGACAGGCGACTATGGCTACACCTTC.

The table lists this clonotype with a few counts. This rearrangement joins TRBV7-9 to TRBJ1-2; weak D call: TRBD1 (5 bases). Trimming stripped 5 bases from V and 5 bases from J, with 18 bases between. CDR1 and CDR2 (germline): SEHNR, FQNEAQ (reference sequence). The CDR3 consists of 15 residues. The CDR3 reads CASSRGTLGTYGYTF. The DNA for the CDR3 is TGTGCCAGCAGCCGAGGGACCTTGGGAACGTATGGCTACACCTTC. The full variable domain, with the rest looked up from reference TRBV7-9 and TRBJ1-2, is DTGVSQNPRHKITKRGQNVTFRCDPISEHNRLYWYRQTLGQGPEFLTYFQNEAQLEKSRLLSDRFSAERPKGSFSTLEIQRTEQGDSAMYLCASSRGTLGTYGYTFGSGTRLTVV.

This clonotype was counted only a few times. The chain combines TRBV9 with TRBJ2-7; 7 nucleotides align to TRBD1. Trimming at V came to 0 bases and at J to 3 bases, leaving 3 bases not matched to a gene. CDR1 and CDR2 (germline): SGDLS, YYNGEE. This CDR3 contains 14 residues. CDR3 amino acids: CASSVGQGFYEQYF. The CDR3 region has the DNA TGTGCCAGCAGCGTAGGACAGGGATTCTACGAGCAGTACTTC.

The chain has TRBV15 and TRBJ2-7; D may be TRBD1 or TRBD2 (5 bases each). The germline V gene has CDR1 LNHNV and CDR2 YYDKDF (reference sequence). Between the trimmed V and J ends, which lost 4 bases and 7 bases, there was a span of 23 bases. The CDR3 totals 16 residues. For the CDR3, the DNA is TGTGCCACCAGCATTACCGGGACGCCTGGGAGTAAGGAGCAGTACTTC. This sequence encodes CATSITGTPGSKEQYF.

This clonotype was detected ten times or more. The chain recombines TRBV12-3 or TRBV12-4 with TRBJ2-1; 11 bases align to TRBD2. Trimming cost V 8 bases and J 5 bases; bases outside gene matches: 11. This CDR3 has 16 residues. The CDR3 DNA reads TGTGCCAGCTCCCTGTTAGCGGGGGGGCCTAACAATGAGCAGTTCTTC. Translation gives CASSLLAGGPNNEQFF.

V and J are TRBV12-3 or TRBV12-4 and TRBJ1-2; the D is unclear. There are 18 residues in the CDR3. Deletions cut 1 base from V and 0 bases from J, with 18 bases between. In DNA, the CDR3 is TGTGCCAGCAGTTTAGAAAGAGTCGCAACAAACTCTAACTATGGCTACACCTTC. Amino acids: CASSLERVATNSNYGYTF.

In this sample, this clonotype turned up many times. V is TRBV4-1 and J is TRBJ2-7; 14 positions agree with TRBD2. There are 18 residues in the CDR3. The junction had 6 bases not matched to a gene; V was cut back by 0 bases and J by 2 bases. CDR1 and CDR2 from the germline V gene are MGHRA and YSYEKL. The CDR3 region is CASSQDRGLAGAPYEQYF. In DNA, the CDR3 is TGCGCCAGCAGCCAAGATCGGGGACTAGCGGGGGCGCCCTACGAGCAGTACTTC.

This chain uses TRBV7-2 with TRBJ1-1; D is undetermined. V lost 5 bases, J lost 6 bases, and 10 bases lay in between. CDR1 and CDR2 (germline): SGHTA, FQGNSA. This CDR3 is 12 amino acids long. This chain's CDR3 is CASSLEVAEAFF. The CDR3 nucleotides are TGTGCCAGCAGCCTTGAGGTCGCTGAAGCTTTCTTT.

The rearrangement joins TRBV18 to TRBJ2-7, with no clear D. This CDR3 is 14 amino acids long. Per germline, CDR1 KGHSH and CDR2 LQKENI. V dropped 3 bases and J dropped 1 base, with 10 bases sitting between them. CDR3 sequence: CASSPFDKSYEQYF. In nucleotides, the CDR3 is TGTGCCAGCTCACCCTTTGACAAGTCCTACGAGCAGTACTTC.

The table lists this clonotype with many counts. The J gene is TRBJ1-1, the V gene TRBV7-2; 10 bases agree with TRBD1. Germline loops: CDR1 SGHTA, CDR2 FQGNSA. V lost 2 bases, J lost 7 bases, and 7 bases stayed unmatched. The CDR3 consists of 15 residues. The chain's CDR3 is CASSLSSGTGDEAFF. The CDR3 nucleotides are TGTGCCAGCAGCTTATCCTCCGGGACAGGGGATGAAGCTTTCTTT.

This clonotype was counted at least ten times. The chain employs TRBV29-1 and TRBJ2-1, with 10 positions matching TRBD2. Germline V gives CDR1 SQVTM, CDR2 ANQGSEA. The length of the CDR3 is 13 residues. CDR3 sequence (DNA): TGCAGGGTCATAGCGGGGGGTTACAATGAGCAGTTCTTC. It translates to CRVIAGGYNEQFF.

This clonotype was seen only a few times. V is TRBV6-2 or TRBV6-3 and J is TRBJ2-1; D possibly corresponds to TRBD2 (6 bases). Germline values: CDR1 MNHEY, CDR2 SVGEGT. V gave up 6 bases and J gave up 3 bases, with 9 bases separating them. This CDR3 is built from 13 residues. In nucleotides, the CDR3 is TGTGCCAGCAGGACTAGTCACTACAATGAGCAGTTCTTC. It codes for CASRTSHYNEQFF.

This clonotype has a handful of counts. CDR3: CASSLGVFADTQYF. In DNA form, the CDR3 reads TGTGCCAGCAGCTTAGGGGTTTTTGCAGATACGCAGTATTTT. V gene TRBV7-8 combines with J gene TRBJ2-3; no clear D. CDR3 length equals 14 residues. V lost 1 base and J lost 4, with 9 bases in between. Germline CDR1 SGHVS, CDR2 FQNEAQ.

The chain couples TRBV2 to TRBJ2-6, with a possible D match to TRBD2 (5 bases). Germline V gene data show CDR1 as SNHLY and CDR2 as FYNNEI. The CDR3 consists of 18 residues. Trimming took 1 base from V and 1 from J, leaving 14 bases between them. For the CDR3, the DNA is TGTGCCAGCAGTGAAGAAGAGGGAAACTTGTCTGGGGCCAACGTCCTGACTTTC. Residues: CASSEEEGNLSGANVLTF.

This clonotype has only a few counts. The chain recombines TRBV4-1 with TRBJ2-7; the D gene is possibly TRBD2 (5 bases). Germline loops: CDR1 MGHRA, CDR2 YSYEKL. The CDR3 totals 17 residues. The V end was cut by 1 base, the J end by 0 bases, with 16 bases between. The CDR3 protein is CASSQVGLREGSYEQYF. The CDR3 bases are TGCGCCAGCAGCCAAGTGGGTTTGAGGGAAGGCTCCTACGAGCAGTACTTC.

This clonotype occurred a few times. The chain employs TRBV30 and TRBJ1-1; 9 bases match TRBD1. CDR1 and CDR2 from the germline V gene are GTSNPN and SVGIG (reference sequence). The length of the CDR3 is 15 residues. Trimming at V came to 0 bases and at J to 7 bases, leaving 9 bases not matched to a gene. The chain's CDR3 is CAWSVGGTGINEAFF. The CDR3 region has the DNA TGTGCCTGGAGTGTAGGCGGGACAGGGATAAATGAAGCTTTCTTT.

This chain joins TRBV25-1 and TRBJ1-2, with TRBD1 as a possible D gene (6 bases). The CDR3 loop spans 15 amino acids. Germline V gene data show CDR1 as MGHDK and CDR2 as SYGVNS. The germline V and J ends were trimmed by 2 bases and 6 bases, with 16 bases remaining between them. CDR3 sequence reads: CASSESGSRGHGYTF. As DNA, the CDR3 is TGTGCCAGCAGTGAAAGTGGTAGCAGGGGACATGGCTACACCTTC.

In its sample, this clonotype was seen a few times. This sequence joins TRBV5-5 and TRBJ2-5; D is undetermined. Germline lookup yields CDR1 SGHKS and CDR2 YYEKEE (reference sequence). The V end was cut by 4 bases, the J end by 1 base, with 20 bases between. This CDR3 has 17 amino acids. In DNA, the CDR3 is TGTGCCAGCAGCCCCAACGCGAGCCCCGGTATCCAAGAGACCCAGTACTTC. Its translation is CASSPNASPGIQETQYF.

Written as DNA, the CDR3 is TGTGCCAGCAGTTTAGCTCAGGGGGCAGGGACCTTC. Its protein product is CASSLAQGAGTF. The chain has TRBV12-3 or TRBV12-4 and TRBJ1-2; 8 positions agree with TRBD1. This CDR3 is built from 12 residues. V lost 0 bases to trimming and J lost 14 bases; unmatched junction nucleotides: 5.

The J gene is TRBJ2-3, the V gene TRBV20-1; D is unresolved. CDR3 length: 16 amino acids. Germline V gene sequence: CDR1 DFQATT, CDR2 SNEGSKA (reference sequence). Trimming took off 0 bases at V and 0 bases at J, with 13 bases between the two ends. The CDR3 here is CSARDAAGTSTDTQYF. CDR3 DNA: TGCAGTGCTAGAGATGCGGCTGGCACTAGCACAGATACGCAGTATTTT.

The sample holds a few counts of this clonotype. This chain links TRBV20-1 with TRBJ2-1; 13 positions agree with TRBD2. The germline gives CDR1 DFQATT, CDR2 SNEGSKA (reference sequence). The CDR3 is made up of 15 amino acids. After removal of 5 bases from V and 7 bases from J, the junction contained 8 bases not matched to a gene. The CDR3 protein is CSAGSGLAGRNEQFF. The CDR3 nucleotides read TGCAGTGCTGGCTCGGGACTAGCGGGACGGAATGAGCAGTTCTTC.

This chain uses TRBV6-2 or TRBV6-3 with TRBJ2-5, with 8 bases identical to TRBD1. CDR3 size: 16 residues. Germline trimming cut 6 bases from V and 4 bases from J; bases unmatched to any gene: 13. Per germline, CDR1 MNHEY and CDR2 SVGEGT. The CDR3 DNA follows: TGTGCCAGCAGCCGAGGACAGGGCCTTGCGGGAGAGACCCAGTACTTC. It specifies CASSRGQGLAGETQYF.

This clonotype occurred a few times. This sequence joins TRBV18 and TRBJ1-1; TRBD1 might be the D (5 bases). The V gene's germline CDR1 is KGHSH and CDR2 LQKENI. Deletions cut 6 bases from V and 4 bases from J, with 18 bases between. The length of the CDR3 is 15 residues. In nucleotides, the CDR3 is TGTGCCAGCTCCCTTCCCCCCCAGGGAACCACTGAAGCTTTCTTT. Translation gives CASSLPPQGTTEAFF.

This clonotype showed up just a few times. The chain's CDR3 is CASSQVASADNEQFF. The CDR3 bases are TGTGCCAGCAGCCAAGTGGCTAGCGCAGACAATGAGCAGTTCTTC. This chain links TRBV3-1 with TRBJ2-1; D may be TRBD2 (6 bases). Germline loops: CDR1 LGHDT, CDR2 YNNKEL (reference sequence). This CDR3 contains 15 residues. V lost 1 base, J lost 5 bases, and 12 bases lay in between.

This clonotype has only a few counts. The V call is TRBV20-1, the J call TRBJ1-6; maybe TRBD1 (5 bases). The length of the CDR3 is 13 residues. The V gene lost 6 bases and the J gene lost 9 bases, with 15 bases spanning the gap. Germline CDR1 and CDR2: DFQATT and SNEGSKA (reference sequence). The CDR3 coding sequence is TGCAGTGCAAATGACAGAAGGAGTTCACCCCTCCACTTT. This translates into CSANDRRSSPLHF.

This chain links TRBV2 with TRBJ2-7; D is possibly TRBD2 (5 bases). Germline V gene lookup returns CDR1 SNHLY and CDR2 FYNNEI. CDR3 length: 12 residues. Trimming removed 7 bases at V and 0 bases at J, with 7 bases between. CDR3: CASKRDSYEQYF. The CDR3 DNA reads as TGTGCCAGCAAGAGGGACTCCTACGAGCAGTACTTC. Drawing the rest from reference TRBV2 and TRBJ2-7, the complete variable domain is EPEVTQTPSHQVTQMGQEVILRCVPISNHLYFYWYRQILGQKVEFLVSFYNNEISEKSEIFDDQFSVERPDGSNFTLKIRSTKLEDSAMYFCASKRDSYEQYFGPGTRLTVT.

This clonotype showed up just a few times. V and J are TRBV19 and TRBJ2-7; 7 bases fit TRBD1. V was pared by 8 bases and J by 0 bases, with 7 bases of the junction left unmatched. Germline CDR1 is LNHDA and CDR2 is SQIVND (reference sequence). The CDR3 is 14 residues long. CDR3: CASRTGPSSYEQYF. The DNA of the CDR3 is TGTGCCAGTCGGACAGGACCGAGCTCCTACGAGCAGTACTTC.